This passage covers 26 T cell receptor beta chains from one sample sequenced in a study of breast tumors, draining lymph nodes, adjacent tissues. TCRdb recomputed calls from the multiplex PCR reads with MiXCR, one row per CDR3 protein. This table has 160,000 or so distinct CDR3 sequences, more than 25% appearing once. Axillary draining lymph nodes of breast cancer patients supplied the node samples. The sample consisted of axillary lymph node tissue. The receptors were sampled from a female donor with breast cancer. Some clones in this sample may be carry-over from other donors' samples.

This clonotype was detected many times. It may be a read error: a sequence one base away is much more abundant. This sequence joins TRBV20-1 and TRBJ2-1; D is ambiguous. The CDR3 sequence is 12 residues long. Germline loops: CDR1 DFQATT, CDR2 SNEGSKA (reference sequence). CDR3 protein: CSASHKLYEPFF. CDR3 in DNA: TGCAGTGCTAGTCATAAGTTGTATGAGCCGTTCTTC.

Worth noting for this clonotype: A read error may be the cause here, since a much bigger clone is one base away. The J gene is TRBJ1-1, the V gene TRBV10-3; TRBD1 matches 10 bases. This CDR3 spans 16 amino acids. From germline, CDR1 is ENHRY and CDR2 SYGVKD. The DNA of the CDR3 is TGTGCCATCAGTGCCTCTTCGGGACAGGGGAACACTGGAGCTTTCTTT. It is translated as CAISASSGQGNTGAFF.

The table lists this clonotype with many counts. This chain links TRBV13 with TRBJ2-3; unclear D gene. The V and J ends lost 1 base and 1 base respectively, with 6 bases between them. The CDR3 runs to 14 residues. The germline V gene has CDR1 PRHDT and CDR2 FYEKMQ (reference sequence). The CDR3 is CASSLADRTDTQYF. The CDR3, as DNA: TGTGCCAGCAGCTTAGCAGATCGCACAGATACGCAGTATTTT.

Ten or more counts support this clonotype. This chain links TRBV11-1 with TRBJ2-3; D remains ambiguous. Trimming shortened V by 5 bases and J by 4 bases, and 13 bases separated the two germline ends. This CDR3 spans 14 amino acids. CDR1 is SGHAT and CDR2 is FQDESV in the germline V gene (reference sequence). The CDR3 coding sequence is TGTGCCAGCAGCAAAGAGAGTAGGGCAGATACGCAGTATTTT. This sequence encodes CASSKESRADTQYF.

This clonotype occurred once. Sequence at one end of the junction differs from germline and may be a read error. The chain joins TRBV7-6 to TRBJ2-2, with 9 bases matching TRBD1. This CDR3 is built from 15 residues. The germline gives CDR1 SGHVS, CDR2 FNYEAQ. As DNA, the CDR3 is TGTGCCAGCAGCTCCTTTCGACAGGGGGACGGGGGGCTGCTTTTT. Protein: CASSSFRQGDGGLLF.

Only a few counts were recorded for this clonotype. This may be a read error, as it is one base from a much larger clone. The V gene is TRBV6-5, the J gene TRBJ1-2, with D maybe TRBD1 (6 bases). The V gene's germline CDR1 is MNHEY and CDR2 SVGAGI. This CDR3 comprises 13 residues. V was trimmed by 6 bases and J by 3 bases, leaving 11 bases between them. CDR3: CASRPGADYGYTF. For the CDR3, the DNA is TGTGCCAGCAGGCCAGGGGCGGACTATGGCTACACCTTC.

Points on this clonotype: Lacking the conserved final phenylalanine or tryptophan, this CDR3 likely reflects a read error. The DNA is omitted, as the CDR3 cannot be located on it reliably, and the CDR3 follows TCRdb's listing. The chain joins TRBV24-1 to TRBJ2-7; the table's D call of TRBD1 was not tested on the DNA. Germline loops: CDR1 KGHDR, CDR2 SFDVKD. The CDR3 numbers 16 amino acids, ends counted. The chain's CDR3 is CATSDPGQGGDEQYFA.

This chain's CDR3 is CASSTNRVGLNEQYF. In DNA form, the CDR3 reads TGCGCCAGCAGTACCAACAGGGTAGGATTAAATGAGCAGTATTTT. The rearrangement uses TRBV10-2 and TRBJ2-3; D might be TRBD1 (6 bases). V was cut by 5 bases and J by 11 bases, with 23 bases left in between. The germline V gene has CDR1 WSHSY and CDR2 SAAADI. There are 15 residues in the CDR3.

Note on this clonotype: The junction and the germline gene differ at one end; a read error may be behind it. The rearrangement joins TRBV14 to TRBJ1-4; D is undetermined. CDR1 and CDR2 (germline): SGHDN, FVKESK. This CDR3 spans 15 amino acids. CDR3 bases: TGTGCCAGCAGCCAACTTGACGGTAGGGATGAGAAACCGTTTTTT. Protein sequence: CASSQLDGRDEKPFF. Complete variable domain (other parts from reference TRBV14 and TRBJ1-4): EAGVTQFPSHSVIEKGQTVTLRCDPISGHDNLYWYRRVMGKEIKFLLHFVKESKQDESGMPNNRFLAERTGGTYSTLKVQPAELEDSGVYFCASSQLDGRDEKPFFGSGTQLSVL.

This clonotype was found many times. V gene TRBV6-5 combines with J gene TRBJ2-6, with D unclear. This CDR3 is 15 amino acids long. The germline V and J ends were trimmed by 5 bases and 2 bases, with 10 bases remaining between them. CDR1 is MNHEY, CDR2 SVGAGI, per germline. CDR3 protein: CASSRRVAGANVLTF. The CDR3 nucleotides are TGTGCCAGCAGTCGAAGGGTAGCTGGGGCCAACGTCCTGACTTTC.

Ten or more counts support this clonotype. The V call is TRBV29-1, the J call TRBJ2-1; 14 nucleotides line up with TRBD2. V dropped 5 bases and J dropped 9; count of bases not matched to a gene: 9. The CDR3 covers 15 residues. Germline loops: CDR1 SQVTM, CDR2 ANQGSEA. In DNA form, the CDR3 reads TGCAGCGTTAAAGGGCCCGGACTAGCGGGGGGTGAGCAGTTCTTC. It codes for CSVKGPGLAGGEQFF.

This clonotype showed up many times. The J gene is TRBJ2-2, the V gene TRBV18; 7 bases align to TRBD1. Trimming cost V 1 base and J 2 bases; bases outside gene matches: 7. Germline CDR1 is KGHSH and CDR2 is LQKENI. The CDR3 extends over 17 amino acids. DNA for the CDR3: TGTGCCAGCTCACCACTCTTGGGACAGCTAAACACCGGGGAGCTGTTTTTT. It codes for CASSPLLGQLNTGELFF.

The rearrangement uses TRBV12-5 and TRBJ1-5; the match to TRBD1 covers 8 bases. Germline trimming cut 3 bases from V and 3 bases from J; bases unmatched to any gene: 4. The CDR3 contains 15 residues. From germline, CDR1 is LGHNT and CDR2 FRNRAP. The CDR3 DNA reads as TGTGCTAGTGGTTTTTGGGACAGGAACAATCAGCCCCAGCATTTT. This translates into CASGFWDRNNQPQHF.

A remark on this clonotype: The CDR3 ends on some other residue instead of the conserved phenylalanine or tryptophan, so this is likely a read error. The chain carries TRBV12-3 or TRBV12-4 and TRBJ2-2; the match to TRBD1 covers 8 bases. CDR3 length: 15 amino acids. V lost 8 bases to trimming and J lost 6 bases; unmatched junction nucleotides: 11. The DNA of the CDR3 is TGTGCCAGCTCGCCCCCGGACAGGGAGGCCGGGGAGCTGTTTATT. Its protein is CASSPPDREAGELFI.

The rearrangement joins TRBV12-3 or TRBV12-4 to TRBJ2-7; 7 nucleotides match TRBD1. The V segment lost 5 bases and the J segment 4 bases; nucleotides outside the gene matches: 11. There are 15 residues in the CDR3. The chain's CDR3 is CASSRDSDRVYEQYF. CDR3 DNA sequence: TGTGCCAGCAGTCGCGACAGTGACAGGGTTTACGAGCAGTACTTC.

Of note for this clonotype: Since a much larger clone is just one base distant, this may be a read error. This chain joins TRBV20-1 and TRBJ2-7, with TRBD1 matching over 9 bases. Germline lookup yields CDR1 DFQATT and CDR2 SNEGSKA (reference sequence). The ends lost 2 bases at V and 7 bases at J; junction bases unmatched: 9. The CDR3 covers 14 residues. The CDR3 is CSARSDRGLPEQYF. CDR3 DNA: TGCAGTGCTAGATCGGACAGGGGCCTACCGGAGCAGTACTTC.

The V call is TRBV6-5, the J call TRBJ1-3, with TRBD1 matching over 7 bases. Unmatched junction bases numbered 9, after V lost 6 bases and J lost 7 bases. This CDR3 has 14 amino acids. The germline V gene has CDR1 MNHEY and CDR2 SVGAGI. This CDR3 is CASSGQVTTNTIYF. The CDR3 nucleotides are TGTGCCAGCAGCGGACAGGTGACGACGAACACCATATATTTT.

This clonotype came up many times. V is TRBV9 and J is TRBJ2-7, with D unresolved. V was cut by 5 bases and J by 5 bases, with 5 bases left in between. Germline lookup yields CDR1 SGDLS and CDR2 YYNGEE. CDR3 size: 10 residues. This CDR3 is CASRKNEQYF. CDR3 DNA sequence: TGTGCCAGCAGGAAGAACGAGCAGTACTTC. Using reference TRBV9 and TRBJ2-7 for the parts outside the CDR3, the full variable domain is DSGVTQTPKHLITATGQRVTLRCSPRSGDLSVYWYQQSLDQGLQFLIQYYNGEERAKGNILERFSAQQFPDLHSELNLSSLELGDSALYFCASRKNEQYFGPGTRLTVT.

This clonotype has a count of ten or more. The chain uses TRBV18 and TRBJ1-2; D is unresolved. Between the trimmed V and J ends, which lost 3 bases and 2 bases, there was a span of 4 bases. CDR1 is KGHSH, CDR2 LQKENI, per germline. CDR3 length: 12 residues. The CDR3 loop is CASSPLNYGYTF. CDR3 nucleotides: TGTGCCAGCTCACCCCTAAACTATGGCTACACCTTC. Supplemented by reference TRBV18 and TRBJ1-2, the full variable domain reads NAGVMQNPRHLVRRRGQEARLRCSPMKGHSHVYWYRQLPEEGLKFMVYLQKENIIDESGMPKERFSAEFPKEGPSILRIQQVVRGDSAAYFCASSPLNYGYTFGSGTRLTVV.

This clonotype was detected ten times or more. The genes are TRBV11-3 and TRBJ2-2; D possibly matches TRBD1 or TRBD2 (5 bases each). The germline V and J ends were trimmed by 5 bases and 7 bases, with 11 bases remaining between them. The CDR3 covers 13 residues. Germline CDR1 reads SGHNT; CDR2 reads YENEEA. In DNA form, the CDR3 reads TGTGCCAGCAGCCCGGTGGGGGTCGGGGAGCTGTTTTTT. Translating it yields CASSPVGVGELFF. Combining the CDR3 with reference TRBV11-3 and TRBJ2-2 gives the whole variable domain EAGVVQSPRYKIIEKKQPVAFWCNPISGHNTLYWYLQNLGQGPELLIRYENEEAVDDSQLPKDRFSAERLKGVDSTLKIQPAELGDSAVYLCASSPVGVGELFFGEGSRLTVL.

The table lists this clonotype with a few counts. The V call is TRBV5-4, the J call TRBJ1-1, with D maybe TRBD1 (5 bases). With 2 bases removed from V and 3 bases from J, the gap between germline ends came to 11 bases. Germline CDR1 reads SGHNT; CDR2 reads YYREEE (reference sequence). CDR3 size: 14 residues. CDR3 DNA sequence: TGTGCCAGCAGCTTTGGGGGTTGGGACACTGAAGCTTTCTTT. Translation gives CASSFGGWDTEAFF.

This clonotype was seen ten or more times. This chain links TRBV11-2 with TRBJ1-2; a weak D match, TRBD1 (6 bases). Trimming took off 4 bases at V and 6 bases at J, with 18 bases between the two ends. The germline V gene has CDR1 SGHAT and CDR2 FQNNGV. CDR3 size: 15 residues. CDR3 coding DNA: TGTGCCAGCAGCTCGTTTCGGGCAGGGGCAGATGGCTACACCTTC. Residues: CASSSFRAGADGYTF.

This clonotype was detected ten times or more. The chain carries TRBV19 and TRBJ1-6; TRBD1 is a possible D gene (5 bases). CDR1 and CDR2 from the germline V gene are LNHDA and SQIVND (reference sequence). Trimming left V 4 bases short and J 3 bases short, with 10 bases between. The CDR3 is 15 amino acids. CDR3 amino acids: CASSNGAHYNSPLHF. DNA of the CDR3: TGTGCCAGTAGTAATGGGGCTCACTATAATTCACCCCTCCACTTT.

The chain links TRBV2 to TRBJ1-1; no definite D call. The CDR3 totals 15 residues. Germline lookup yields CDR1 SNHLY and CDR2 FYNNEI. V was pared by 6 bases and J by 6 bases, with 20 bases between. The CDR3 protein is CASSPPVGLAAEAFF. CDR3 nucleotides: TGTGCCAGCAGCCCCCCCGTAGGGCTGGCGGCTGAAGCTTTCTTT. The full variable domain, in which reference TRBV2 and TRBJ1-1 provide the parts outside the CDR3, is EPEVTQTPSHQVTQMGQEVILRCVPISNHLYFYWYRQILGQKVEFLVSFYNNEISEKSEIFDDQFSVERPDGSNFTLKIRSTKLEDSAMYFCASSPPVGLAAEAFFGQGTRLTVV.

Many counts were recorded for this clonotype. The V call is TRBV20-1, the J call TRBJ2-7; perhaps TRBD1 as D (6 bases). V was trimmed by 6 bases and J by 5 bases, leaving 17 bases between them. The germline gives CDR1 DFQATT, CDR2 SNEGSKA (reference sequence). CDR3 length: 13 amino acids. The CDR3 DNA reads TGCAGTGCAACCGGACAGTCTCCTGACGAGCAGTACTTC. Translation gives CSATGQSPDEQYF.

This clonotype was counted a single time. Sequence at one end of the junction differs from germline and may be a read error. This CDR3 reads CASSQALPGRLHF. CDR3 nucleotide sequence: TGTGCCAGCAGCCAGGCCCTTCCAGGGAGGCTACACTTC. The rearrangement joins TRBV7-8 to TRBJ1-2; the D gene is possibly TRBD1 (5 bases). CDR1 and CDR2 from the germline V gene are SGHVS and FQNEAQ. This CDR3 is 13 amino acids long.